This is a list of T cell receptor beta chains from one sample in a study of blood T cell repertoires in COVID-19. Using immunoSEQ multiplex PCR, the repertoire was profiled, and TCRdb retains in-frame clones only, with some absent. The table includes 150,000 to 200,000 clones, 74% detected once. Input material: peripheral blood. The receptor source for this set is a woman older than 75 with acute or convalescent COVID-19. CDR3s include the opening cysteine and the closing phenylalanine or tryptophan. The order of the fields is V gene, J gene, D gene, clone size, CDR3 length, CDR3 DNA, CDR3 protein. A D gene is named only where the DNA matches it firmly. Only some rows state a clone size, as once, few, many or a class for expanded clones.

>TRBV19|TRBJ2-7|TRBD2|once|16
TGTGCCAGTAGTATAGGGATTAGCGGGAGGACCTACGAGCAGTACTTC
CASSIGISGRTYEQYF
>TRBV12-3/TRBV12-4|TRBJ1-5|.|.|12
TGTGCCAGCAGTTTCGTTGGGGGGTACCAGCATTTT
CASSFVGGYQHF
>TRBV4-3|TRBJ2-1|.|few|15
TGCGCCAGCAGCCAAGAATTCGGCGGGCCCAATGAGCAGTTCTTC
CASSQEFGGPNEQFF
>TRBV3-1/TRBV3-2|TRBJ2-3|TRBD2|.|16
TGTGCCAGCAGCCCGGGACTAGCGGGAAGCACAGATACGCAGTATTTT
CASSPGLAGSTDTQYF
>TRBV9|TRBJ2-1|TRBD1|once|17
TGTGCCAGCAGCGTCGAGCCGTCGGTAACAGGGGTAAATGAGCAGTTCTTC
CASSVEPSVTGVNEQFF
>TRBV5-1|TRBJ1-4|.|.|13
TGCGCCAGCAGCTTGGGGGCCCGGGAAAAACTGTTTTTT
CASSLGAREKLFF
>TRBV5-1|TRBJ2-7|.|.|14
TGCGCCAGCAGCTTGGCTGGCGGTTCCTACGAGCAGTACTTC
CASSLAGGSYEQYF
>TRBV25-1|TRBJ1-1|.|.|15
TGTGCCAGCAGTGACCCCGGCAGGGTTAACACTGAAGCTTTCTTT
CASSDPGRVNTEAFF
>TRBV19|TRBJ2-3|.|.|13
TGTGCCAGTAGTATTTCAGGTGGGGATACGCAGTATTTT
CASSISGGDTQYF
>TRBV6-5|TRBJ2-7|.|.|15
TGTGCCAGCAGTTCGGGGACGGGACAAACCTACGAGCAGTACTTC
CASSSGTGQTYEQYF
>TRBV7-8|TRBJ2-5|TRBD1|.|14
TGTGCCAGCAGCGCTGGGACAGGAAAAGAGACCCAGTACTTC
CASSAGTGKETQYF
>TRBV4-3|TRBJ1-3|.|.|15
TGCGCCAGCAGCCAAGACGGGGTGACTGGAAACACCATATATTTT
CASSQDGVTGNTIYF
>TRBV5-6|TRBJ2-5|.|few|14
TGTGCCAGCACGGCCGCGGGCCCGCAAGAGACCCAGTACTTC
CASTAAGPQETQYF